These 17 T cell receptor beta chains were all obtained from the same sample, sequenced in a study of blood T cells in healthy people across ages. With a J-beta primer mix and a sample-barcoded 5' primer, a second PCR ran 7 to 11 cycles. TCRdb recomputed calls from the 5' RACE reads with MiXCR, one row per CDR3 protein. Of 650,000 to 900,000 distinct CDR3 sequences listed, around 68% were seen once; the top ten hold approximately 30%. Sequencing was performed on blood. These receptors were obtained from a man younger than 40 in good health.

V gene TRBV5-1 combines with J gene TRBJ2-7; 7 bases agree with TRBD1. The CDR3 is 13 residues long. Germline CDR1 SGHRS, CDR2 YFSETQ. With 2 bases clipped from V and 5 bases from J, the junction kept 4 bases outside the gene matches. The CDR3 here is CASSFRDSNEQYF. The DNA of the CDR3 is TGCGCCAGCAGCTTCCGGGACAGCAACGAGCAGTACTTC.

This clonotype was counted once. The gene calls are TRBV2 and TRBJ1-1; a weak D match, TRBD1 (5 bases). Germline V gene sequence: CDR1 SNHLY, CDR2 FYNNEI. Trimming pared 6 bases from V and 5 bases from J, leaving 16 bases between. The CDR3 contains 14 residues. The CDR3 bases are TGTGCCAGCAGGCCTGCAGGGAAAGGGACTGAAGCTTTCTTT. Translating gives CASRPAGKGTEAFF.

This clonotype occurred once. The genes are TRBV7-9 and TRBJ2-7, with 10 positions matching TRBD1. Germline V gene data show CDR1 as SEHNR and CDR2 as FQNEAQ (reference sequence). The CDR3 extends over 16 amino acids. V lost 7 bases and J lost 2; bases outside the gene matches: 11. CDR3 amino acids: CASTSGRGQGTYEQYF. The CDR3 nucleotides are TGTGCCAGCACCTCCGGTCGGGGACAGGGGACCTACGAGCAGTACTTC.

The chain has TRBV7-3 and TRBJ2-1; 12 bases are shared with TRBD2. There are 18 residues in the CDR3. Germline V gives CDR1 SGHTA, CDR2 FQGTGA. Trimming removed 0 bases from V and 8 bases from J; junction bases left unmatched: 11. CDR3 in amino acids: CASSLTAPLAGGPHEQFF. CDR3 nucleotides: TGTGCCAGCAGCTTAACGGCTCCCCTAGCGGGGGGGCCTCATGAGCAGTTCTTC.

There are a few counts of this clonotype. The chain employs TRBV4-3 and TRBJ1-5, with D possibly matching TRBD1 (5 bases). From germline, CDR1 is LGHNA and CDR2 YSLEER. V lost 4 bases and J 6 bases, leaving 19 bases between the germline ends. This CDR3 contains 16 residues. The CDR3 here is CASSPVRGGLGQPQHF. CDR3 sequence (DNA): TGCGCCAGCAGCCCCGTACGGGGGGGGTTAGGTCAGCCCCAGCATTTT.

This chain connects TRBV7-8 to TRBJ1-2; weak D call: TRBD1 (6 bases). Germline values: CDR1 SGHVS, CDR2 FQNEAQ. V lost 1 base and J lost 6, with 27 bases in between. The CDR3 is made up of 19 amino acids. CDR3 in amino acids: CASSLVGGGTKGGRDGYTF. The CDR3 coding sequence is TGTGCCAGCAGCTTAGTGGGGGGAGGGACAAAGGGCGGGAGAGATGGCTACACCTTC.

This chain connects TRBV15 to TRBJ2-1, with unresolved D. The germline gives CDR1 LNHNV, CDR2 YYDKDF (reference sequence). The CDR3 runs 15 residues. Trimming removed 0 bases at V and 9 bases at J, with 15 bases between. The CDR3 bases are TGTGCCACCAGCAGAGATAGGAATAGTAATGGTGAGCAGTTCTTC. It yields the protein CATSRDRNSNGEQFF.

The rearrangement joins TRBV6-2 or TRBV6-3 to TRBJ2-7; 10 nucleotides align to TRBD2. Germline CDR1 MNHEY, CDR2 SVGEGT. CDR3 length equals 14 residues. Unmatched junction bases numbered 6, after V lost 5 bases and J lost 5 bases. CDR3 protein: CASSTASGGDEQYF. In nucleotides, the CDR3 is TGTGCCAGCAGTACCGCTAGCGGGGGCGACGAGCAGTACTTC.

The V and J genes are TRBV7-9 and TRBJ1-1; no definite D call. CDR1 and CDR2 from the germline V gene are SEHNR and FQNEAQ (reference sequence). The CDR3 loop spans 11 amino acids. CDR3 in DNA: TGTGCAGGTGGGGTGAACACTGAAGCTTTCTTT. Its translation: CAGGVNTEAFF.

The chain is built from TRBV3-1 and TRBJ1-2; tentatively, D is TRBD1 (5 bases). Germline CDR1 LGHDT, CDR2 YNNKEL (reference sequence). This CDR3 is built from 14 residues. Trimming pared 0 bases from V and 7 bases from J, leaving 12 bases between. CDR3 loop: CASSQDQGSGGYTF. In nucleotides, the CDR3 is TGTGCCAGCAGCCAAGACCAGGGCTCGGGTGGCTACACCTTC. Full variable domain (missing parts from reference TRBV3-1 and TRBJ1-2): DTAVSQTPKYLVTQMGNDKSIKCEQNLGHDTMYWYKQDSKKFLKIMFSYNNKELIINETVPNRFSPKSPDKAHLNLHINSLELGDSAVYFCASSQDQGSGGYTFGSGTRLTVV.

V gene TRBV6-5 combines with J gene TRBJ2-5, with D possibly TRBD2 on 7 matching bases. Trimming removed 8 bases at V and 3 bases at J, with 22 bases between. Germline CDR1 MNHEY, CDR2 SVGAGI. This CDR3 spans 16 amino acids. As DNA, the CDR3 is TGTGCCAGCGGCTATGGGGGGGCCAGTCCCGAAGAGACCCAGTACTTC. It specifies CASGYGGASPEETQYF.

J is TRBJ2-1 and V is TRBV29-1, with unresolved D. V was cut by 2 bases and J by 6 bases, with 20 bases left in between. This CDR3 is built from 16 residues. The V gene's germline CDR1 is SQVTM and CDR2 ANQGSEA. The chain's CDR3 is CSVESMGYLPSNEQFF. As DNA, the CDR3 is TGCAGCGTTGAATCGATGGGCTACCTCCCTTCCAATGAGCAGTTCTTC.

V is TRBV2 and J is TRBJ1-5, with a weak D call TRBD1 (6 bases). Per the germline V gene, CDR1 is SNHLY and CDR2 is FYNNEI. V was trimmed by 6 bases and J by 1 base, leaving 13 bases between them. The CDR3 totals 15 residues. CDR3 residues: CASSQGFRSNQPQHF. The CDR3 region has the DNA TGTGCCAGCAGCCAGGGGTTTAGGAGCAATCAGCCCCAGCATTTT.

This clonotype occurred a few times. For the CDR3, the DNA is TGTGCCACCAGCGAAGGAGGTAGAGGGGGCGATGGCTACACCTTC. This translates into CATSEGGRGGDGYTF. The chain joins TRBV15 to TRBJ1-2, with 7 positions matching TRBD1. CDR3 length: 15 amino acids. Germline loops: CDR1 LNHNV, CDR2 YYDKDF (reference sequence). V gave up 5 bases and J gave up 6 bases; unmatched junction bases: 12.

This clonotype has only a few counts. The chain is built from TRBV20-1 and TRBJ2-5, with TRBD2 identical over 10 bases. Germline values: CDR1 DFQATT, CDR2 SNEGSKA (reference sequence). J lost 4 bases, V lost 3 bases, and 8 bases had no gene match. There are 15 residues in the CDR3. CDR3 residues: CSARQSGGAGETQYF. Written as DNA, the CDR3 is TGCAGTGCTAGGCAAAGCGGGGGGGCCGGAGAGACCCAGTACTTC.

This chain joins TRBV10-3 and TRBJ1-2; D remains unclear. The V gene's germline CDR1 is ENHRY and CDR2 SYGVKD. The V and J ends lost 6 bases and 8 bases respectively, with 19 bases between them. This CDR3 contains 14 residues. CDR3 DNA sequence: TGTGCCATCAGCCTACTCACGGAGATTGAGGGCTACACCTTC. Amino acid sequence: CAISLLTEIEGYTF.

The chain has TRBV28 and TRBJ2-5; the match to TRBD1 covers 7 bases. There are 13 residues in the CDR3. From germline, CDR1 is MDHEN and CDR2 SYDVKM. Trimming took 6 bases from V and 11 from J; bases not matched to a gene: 12. CDR3: CASSPDRVGKQYF. DNA for the CDR3: TGTGCCAGCAGCCCTGACAGGGTCGGGAAGCAGTACTTC.